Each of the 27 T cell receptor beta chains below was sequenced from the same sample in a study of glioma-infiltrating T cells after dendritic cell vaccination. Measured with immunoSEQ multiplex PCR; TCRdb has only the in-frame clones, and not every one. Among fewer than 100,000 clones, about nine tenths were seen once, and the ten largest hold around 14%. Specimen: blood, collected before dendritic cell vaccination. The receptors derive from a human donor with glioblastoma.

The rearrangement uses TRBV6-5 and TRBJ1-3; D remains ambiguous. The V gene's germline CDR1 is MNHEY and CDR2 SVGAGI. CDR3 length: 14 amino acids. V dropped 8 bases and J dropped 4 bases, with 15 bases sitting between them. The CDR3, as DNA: TGTGCCAGCGGTCTGAGTCCGACAGGAAACACCATATATTTT. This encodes CASGLSPTGNTIYF.

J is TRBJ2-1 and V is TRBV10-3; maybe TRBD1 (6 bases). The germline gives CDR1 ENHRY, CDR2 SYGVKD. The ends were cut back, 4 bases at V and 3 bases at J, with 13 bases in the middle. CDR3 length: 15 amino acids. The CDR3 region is CAISGQDRRYNEQFF. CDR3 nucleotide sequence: TGTGCCATCAGTGGACAGGACCGTCGCTACAATGAGCAGTTCTTC.

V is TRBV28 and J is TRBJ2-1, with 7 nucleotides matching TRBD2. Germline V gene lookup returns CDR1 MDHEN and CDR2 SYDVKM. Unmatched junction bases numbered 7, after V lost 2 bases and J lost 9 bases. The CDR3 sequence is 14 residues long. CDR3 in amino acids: CASSLVGGHREQFF. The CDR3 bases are TGTGCCAGCAGTTTAGTGGGAGGGCATCGTGAGCAGTTCTTC.

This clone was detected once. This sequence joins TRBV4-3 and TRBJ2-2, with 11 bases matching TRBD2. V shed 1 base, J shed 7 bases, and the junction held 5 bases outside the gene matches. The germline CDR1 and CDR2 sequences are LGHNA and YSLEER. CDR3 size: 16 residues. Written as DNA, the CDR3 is TGCGCCAGCAGCCAAGGGCTAGCGGGGGGCCACGGGGAGCTGTTTTTT. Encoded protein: CASSQGLAGGHGELFF.

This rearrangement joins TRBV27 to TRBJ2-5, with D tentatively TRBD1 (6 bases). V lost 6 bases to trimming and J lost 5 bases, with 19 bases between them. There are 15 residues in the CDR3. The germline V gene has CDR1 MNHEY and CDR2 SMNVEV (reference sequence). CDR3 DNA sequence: TGTGCCAGCAGGTATGGAACAGGGAGCAGCGAGACCCAGTACTTC. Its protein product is CASRYGTGSSETQYF.

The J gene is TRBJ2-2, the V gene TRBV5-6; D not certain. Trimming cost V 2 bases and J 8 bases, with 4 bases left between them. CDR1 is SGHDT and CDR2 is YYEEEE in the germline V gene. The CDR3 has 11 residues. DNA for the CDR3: TGTGCCAGCAGCTTCTTAGGGGAGCTGTTTTTT. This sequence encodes CASSFLGELFF.

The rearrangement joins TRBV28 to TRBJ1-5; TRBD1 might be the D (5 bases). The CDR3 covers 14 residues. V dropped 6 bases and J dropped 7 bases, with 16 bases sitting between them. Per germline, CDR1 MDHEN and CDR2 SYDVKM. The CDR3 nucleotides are TGTGCCAGCAGCCGACGTAGGGGCCAACAGCCCCAGCATTTT. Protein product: CASSRRRGQQPQHF.

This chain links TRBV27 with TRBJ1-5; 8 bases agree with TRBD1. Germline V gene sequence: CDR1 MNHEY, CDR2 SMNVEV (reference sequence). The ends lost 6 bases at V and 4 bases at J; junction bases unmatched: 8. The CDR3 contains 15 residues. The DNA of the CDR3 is TGTGCCAGCAGACGGGACAGGACCCCTAATCAGCCCCAGCATTTT. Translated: CASRRDRTPNQPQHF.

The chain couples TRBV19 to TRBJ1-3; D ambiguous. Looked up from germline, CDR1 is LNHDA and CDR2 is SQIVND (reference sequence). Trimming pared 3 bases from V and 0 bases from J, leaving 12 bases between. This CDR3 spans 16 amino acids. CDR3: CASSIFWAISGNTIYF. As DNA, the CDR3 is TGTGCCAGTAGTATTTTTTGGGCGATCTCTGGAAACACCATATATTTT.

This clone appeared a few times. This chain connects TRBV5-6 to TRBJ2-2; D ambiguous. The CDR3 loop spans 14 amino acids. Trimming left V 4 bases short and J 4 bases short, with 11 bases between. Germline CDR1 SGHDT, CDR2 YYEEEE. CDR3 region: CASSPRLTTGELFF. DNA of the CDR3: TGTGCCAGCAGCCCTAGACTCACCACCGGGGAGCTGTTTTTT.

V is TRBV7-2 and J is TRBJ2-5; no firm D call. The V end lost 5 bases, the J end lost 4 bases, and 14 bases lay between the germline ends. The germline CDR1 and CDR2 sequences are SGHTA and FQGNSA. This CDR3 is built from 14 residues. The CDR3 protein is CASSPTRSPETQYF. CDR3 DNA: TGTGCCAGCAGCCCCACTCGCTCCCCAGAGACCCAGTACTTC.

CDR3 sequence reads: CASRPAASSYEQYF. CDR3 nucleotides: TGTGCCAGTAGGCCGGCAGCGAGCTCCTACGAGCAGTACTTC. This chain links TRBV19 with TRBJ2-7, with D uncertain. Trimming removed 6 bases from V and 0 bases from J, with 12 bases in between. CDR1 LNHDA and CDR2 SQIVND come from the germline V gene (reference sequence). There are 14 residues in the CDR3.

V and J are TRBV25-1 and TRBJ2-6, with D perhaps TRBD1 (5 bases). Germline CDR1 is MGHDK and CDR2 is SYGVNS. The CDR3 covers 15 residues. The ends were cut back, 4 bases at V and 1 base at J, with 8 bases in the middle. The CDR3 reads CASSGPGSGANVLTF. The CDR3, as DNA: TGTGCCAGCAGTGGCCCAGGGTCTGGGGCCAACGTCCTGACTTTC. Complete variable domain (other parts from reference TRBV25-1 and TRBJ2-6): EADIYQTPRYLVIGTGKKITLECSQTMGHDKMYWYQQDPGMELHLIHYSYGVNSTEKGDLSSESTVSRIRTEHFPLTLESARPSHTSQYLCASSGPGSGANVLTFGAGSRLTVL.

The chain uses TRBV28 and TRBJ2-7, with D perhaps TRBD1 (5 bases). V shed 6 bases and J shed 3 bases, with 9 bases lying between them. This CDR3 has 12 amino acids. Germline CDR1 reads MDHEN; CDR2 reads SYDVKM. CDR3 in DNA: TGTGCCAGCAGGCCCCAGGGCTACGAGCAGTACTTC. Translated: CASRPQGYEQYF.

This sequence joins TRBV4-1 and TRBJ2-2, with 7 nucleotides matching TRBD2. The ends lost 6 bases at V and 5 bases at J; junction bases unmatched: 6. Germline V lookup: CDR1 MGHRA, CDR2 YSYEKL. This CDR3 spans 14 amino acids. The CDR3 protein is CASRPQRETGELFF. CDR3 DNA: TGCGCCAGCAGGCCCCAGCGGGAAACCGGGGAGCTGTTTTTT.

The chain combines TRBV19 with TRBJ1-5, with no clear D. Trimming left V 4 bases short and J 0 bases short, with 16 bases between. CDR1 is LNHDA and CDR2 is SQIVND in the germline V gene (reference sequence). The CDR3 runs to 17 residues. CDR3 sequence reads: CASSTSSGRNSNQPQHF. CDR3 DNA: TGTGCCAGTAGTACTTCCTCCGGGAGAAATAGCAATCAGCCCCAGCATTTT.

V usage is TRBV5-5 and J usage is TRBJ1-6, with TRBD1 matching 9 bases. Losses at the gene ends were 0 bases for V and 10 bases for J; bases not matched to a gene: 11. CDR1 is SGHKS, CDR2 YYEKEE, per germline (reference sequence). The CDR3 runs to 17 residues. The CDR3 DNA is TGTGCCAGCAGCTTGGCCTTAGAGGACAGGGGCAAATCACCCCTCCACTTT. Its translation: CASSLALEDRGKSPLHF.

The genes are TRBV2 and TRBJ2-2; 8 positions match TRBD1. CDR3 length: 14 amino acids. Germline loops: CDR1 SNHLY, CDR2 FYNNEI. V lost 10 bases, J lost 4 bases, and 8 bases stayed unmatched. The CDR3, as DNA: TGTGCCACCAGCCTAACAGGGGGCACCGGGGAGCTGTTTTTT. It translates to CATSLTGGTGELFF.

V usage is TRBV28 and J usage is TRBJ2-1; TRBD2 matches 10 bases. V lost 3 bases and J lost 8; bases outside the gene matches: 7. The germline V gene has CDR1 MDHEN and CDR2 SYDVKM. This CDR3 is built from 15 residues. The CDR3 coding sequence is TGTGCCAGCAGTTTTGGGAGCGGGAGGGGGCATGAGCAGTTCTTC. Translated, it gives CASSFGSGRGHEQFF.

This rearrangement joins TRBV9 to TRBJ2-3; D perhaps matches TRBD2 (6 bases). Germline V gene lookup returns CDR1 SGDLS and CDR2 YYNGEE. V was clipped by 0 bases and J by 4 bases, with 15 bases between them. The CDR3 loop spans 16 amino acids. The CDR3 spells CASSVVGGISADTQYF. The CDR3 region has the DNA TGTGCCAGCAGCGTAGTTGGCGGGATTAGCGCAGATACGCAGTATTTT.

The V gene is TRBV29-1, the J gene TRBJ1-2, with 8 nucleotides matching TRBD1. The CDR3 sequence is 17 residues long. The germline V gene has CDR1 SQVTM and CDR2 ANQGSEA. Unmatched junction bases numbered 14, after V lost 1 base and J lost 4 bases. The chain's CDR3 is CSVEAPGQDFIFYGYTF. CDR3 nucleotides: TGCAGCGTTGAAGCCCCGGGACAGGACTTTATCTTCTATGGCTACACCTTC.

The CDR3 region is CATQREGALNTEAFF. CDR3 coding DNA: TGTGCCACCCAAAGGGAAGGGGCCTTGAACACTGAAGCTTTCTTT. This sequence joins TRBV15 and TRBJ1-1; TRBD1 is a possible D gene (5 bases). The CDR3 runs to 15 residues. Per the germline V gene, CDR1 is LNHNV and CDR2 is YYDKDF (reference sequence). Trimming removed 8 bases at V and 0 bases at J, with 16 bases between.

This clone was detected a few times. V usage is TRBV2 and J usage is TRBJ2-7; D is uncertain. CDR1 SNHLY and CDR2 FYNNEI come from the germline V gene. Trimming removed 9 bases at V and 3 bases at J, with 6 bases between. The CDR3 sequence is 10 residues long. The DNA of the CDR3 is TGTGCCAGTCGCGGCTACGAGCAGTACTTC. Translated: CASRGYEQYF.

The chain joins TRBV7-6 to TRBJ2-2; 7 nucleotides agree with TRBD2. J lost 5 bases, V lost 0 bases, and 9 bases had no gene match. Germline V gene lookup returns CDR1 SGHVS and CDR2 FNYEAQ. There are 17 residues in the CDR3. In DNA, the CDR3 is TGTGCCAGCAGCTTAGCGCCCCTGGCGGGGGTAACCGGGGAGCTGTTTTTT. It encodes CASSLAPLAGVTGELFF.

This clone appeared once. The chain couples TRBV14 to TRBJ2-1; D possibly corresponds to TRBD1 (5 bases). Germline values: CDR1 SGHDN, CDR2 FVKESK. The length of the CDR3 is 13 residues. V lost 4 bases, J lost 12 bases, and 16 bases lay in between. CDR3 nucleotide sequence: TGTGCCAGCAGCCGTTTTATGACAGTTGGGCAGTTCTTC. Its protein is CASSRFMTVGQFF.

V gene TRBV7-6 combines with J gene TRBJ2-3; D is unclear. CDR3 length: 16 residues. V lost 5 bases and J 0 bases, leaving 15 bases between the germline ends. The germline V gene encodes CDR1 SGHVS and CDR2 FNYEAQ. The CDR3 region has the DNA TGTGCCAGCAGCCCTAGTACTACCACTAGCACAGATACGCAGTATTTT. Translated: CASSPSTTTSTDTQYF.

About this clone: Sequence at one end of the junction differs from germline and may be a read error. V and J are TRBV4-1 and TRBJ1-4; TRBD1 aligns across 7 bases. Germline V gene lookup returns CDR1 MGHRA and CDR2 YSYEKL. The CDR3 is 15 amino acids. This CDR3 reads CASRRDRETKEKLFF. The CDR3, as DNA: TGCGCCAGCAGACGTGACAGGGAGACTAAAGAAAAACTGTTTTTT.